Reported below is one T cell receptor beta chain. These data come from a study of blood T cell repertoires in COVID-19. CDR3 length equals 15 residues. The germline V and J ends were trimmed by 1 base and 5 bases, with 14 bases remaining between them. Germline CDR1 is SGHTA and CDR2 is FQGTGA. The table came from immunoSEQ multiplex PCR; TCRdb's copy has only in-frame clones and leaves some out. This sample has some 250,000 clones, with 85% to 90% found just once. The material sequenced was PBMCs or T cells enriched from blood (not recorded which). The receptor was isolated from a man aged 18 to 29 who had recovered from COVID-19. The J gene is TRBJ2-5, the V gene TRBV7-3; no definite D call. Here the CDR3 reads CASSLNGGLAETQYF. The CDR3 nucleotides read TGTGCCAGCAGCTTAAATGGCGGCTTGGCGGAGACCCAGTACTTC. The variable domain in full, with the rest retrieved from reference TRBV7-3 and TRBJ2-5, is GAGVSQTPSNKVTEKGKYVELRCDPISGHTALYWYRQSLGQGPEFLIYFQGTGAADDSGLPNDRFFAVRPEGSVSTLKIQRTERGDSAVYLCASSLNGGLAETQYFGPGTRLLVL.